Included here is one T cell receptor beta chain sequence, with context. Its antigen is not yet known. The record has no base qualities; no much larger clone is one base away. This record belongs to a study of technical replicates of blood from several donors (dated by TCRdb to 2015 to 2018). Via the germline V gene, CDR1 is SGHVS and CDR2 FQNEAQ. The CDR3 has 15 amino acids, counting the end cysteine and phenylalanine. Solely the CDR3 DNA is kept, with 45 bases framed from the first base. Between the V and J ends, shortened by 1 base and 7 bases respectively, the junction contains 16 bases. Libraries were built with the immunoSEQ multiplex PCR assay. TCRdb mirrors the immuneACCESS table, restricted to in-frame sequences. Some clones are absent from its copies; in checked studies, under half trace to an unresolved V gene, and the reason for the others is unknown. This sample lists about 59,000 clones; approximately 92% were detected once. Less than 4.5% of the sample comes from the top ten.

The sequence derives from a human donor in good health. Some clones in this sample may be carry-over from other donors' samples. Recombination connected TRBV7-8 to TRBJ1-1; TRBD1 is a weak D gene call, 6 bases matching. The sequenced sample was PBMCs. The CDR3 protein is CASSLVFGGSVEAFF. The DNA sequence is TGTGCCAGCAGCTTAGTTTTTGGGGGCTCAGTTGAAGCTTTCTTT.